This T cell receptor (beta chain) was observed in a study of T-cell reconstitution after alpha-beta-depleted transplantation in children. Using unique molecular identifiers, the investigators prepared the TCRbeta library. TCRdb re-derived calls from the PCR reads in MiXCR, one entry per CDR3 protein. The data contain about 400,000 distinct CDR3 sequences, over 20% of them singletons. Germline loops: CDR1 MNHNS, CDR2 SASEGT. The CDR3 loop spans 16 amino acids. V was cut by 7 bases and J by 2 bases, with 20 bases left in between. In its sample, this clonotype was seen many times. The specimen was PBMCs from the stem cell graft donor, collected from the stem cell graft. The receptor comes from a human donor who donated a stem cell graft to a child with acute myeloid leukemia. The chain joins TRBV6-1 to TRBJ1-1, with D possibly TRBD1 on 6 matching bases. The DNA for the CDR3 is TGTGCCAGCATCAGACACCTTGGGGGGGCTAACACTGAAGCTTTCTTT. Amino acids: CASIRHLGGANTEAFF.